Listed below are T cell receptor beta chains from one sample, sequenced in a study of human T cells and chemical hapten exposure. TCRdb redid the calling of the RACE reads with MiXCR, one entry per CDR3 protein. The sample contains 210,000 or so distinct CDR3 sequences, under 30% of which appear only once. The sample here was whole blood, taken in connection with sensitization to the hapten diphenylcyclopropenone (DPC). These receptors all come from a middle-aged woman with alopecia areata. Some clones in this sample may be carry-over from other donors' samples. Both conserved end residues are part of each CDR3. The D gene is left open where the match is weak. Rows give clone size only sometimes, using once, few, many, or a class for an expanded clone.

size | J | D | length | V | DNA | CDR3
few | TRBJ2-2 | - | 14 | TRBV19 | TGTGCCAGTAACCCTTGGGAGGACACCGGGGAGCTGTTTTTT | CASNPWEDTGELFF
- | TRBJ2-5 | - | 13 | TRBV10-3 | TGTGCCATCAGTGAACGGGGGCAAGAGACCCAGTACTTC | CAISERGQETQYF
- | TRBJ2-2 | - | 15 | TRBV28 | TGTGCCAGCAGTTTAGCGGGGGCAGGCACCGGGGAGCTGTTTTTT | CASSLAGAGTGELFF
- | TRBJ1-5 | - | 14 | TRBV6-5 | TGTGCCAGCAGTTACAGCGGCAGAGGTCAGCCCCAGCATTTT | CASSYSGRGQPQHF
few | TRBJ2-7 | - | 14 | TRBV7-2 | TGTGCCAGCAGCCCTGGGATAGCTCCCTACGAGCAGTACTTC | CASSPGIAPYEQYF
- | TRBJ2-1 | - | 11 | TRBV20-1 | TGCAGTGCTAGAGACCTAAATGAGCAGTTCTTC | CSARDLNEQFF
few | TRBJ2-3 | - | 13 | TRBV9 | TGTGCCAGCAGCGAGGGGCCGAGAGATACGCAGTATTTT | CASSEGPRDTQYF
few | TRBJ2-3 | - | 12 | TRBV29-1 | TGCAGCGCAGGAAATAGCGCAGATACGCAGTATTTT | CSAGNSADTQYF
- | TRBJ2-1 | TRBD2 | 14 | TRBV12-3/TRBV12-4 | TGTGCCACCCGATTAGCGGGAGGTTACAATGAGCAGTTCTTC | CATRLAGGYNEQFF
- | TRBJ2-7 | - | 13 | TRBV29-1 | TGCAGCGTTGAGGGTTTGAGCTCCTACGAGCAGTACTTC | CSVEGLSSYEQYF
- | TRBJ1-5 | - | 16 | TRBV7-2 | TGTGCCAGCAGCTTAGGACTTCCGTTTAGCAATCAGCCCCAGCATTTT | CASSLGLPFSNQPQHF
- | TRBJ2-7 | TRBD1 | 14 | TRBV6-5 | TGTGCCAGCACCCAGGACAGGGTTCCCTACGAGCAGTACTTC | CASTQDRVPYEQYF
many | TRBJ2-6 | - | 13 | TRBV7-2 | TGTGCCAGCAGCTTCGCTGGGGCCAACGTCCTGACTTTC | CASSFAGANVLTF
- | TRBJ2-7 | - | 15 | TRBV6-5 | TGTGCCAGCAGTTACTCGAGTGGACAACCCTACGAGCAGTACTTC | CASSYSSGQPYEQYF
- | TRBJ1-1 | - | 13 | TRBV20-1 | TGCAGTGGCTCAACAGGTTCGAACACTGAAGCTTTCTTT | CSGSTGSNTEAFF
- | TRBJ2-1 | TRBD2 | 17 | TRBV11-1 | TGTGCCAGCAGCATACTAGCGGGCTTGAACCCCTACAATGAGCAGTTCTTC | CASSILAGLNPYNEQFF
- | TRBJ1-1 | TRBD1 | 11 | TRBV6-2/TRBV6-3 | TGTGCCAGCAGCGTCCAGGGGGCAGCTTTCTTT | CASSVQGAAFF
- | TRBJ2-7 | - | 11 | TRBV20-1 | TGCAGTGCTAGCCATGACTACGAGCAGTACTTC | CSASHDYEQYF
- | TRBJ2-5 | - | 16 | TRBV6-2/TRBV6-3 | TGTGCCAGCAGCCAACCGCAGGGGACGCTTCAAGAGACCCAGTACTTC | CASSQPQGTLQETQYF
few | TRBJ2-3 | - | 15 | TRBV5-1 | TGCGCCAGCAGCTTGGCGGGACGGCAATCAGATACGCAGTATTTT | CASSLAGRQSDTQYF
few | TRBJ2-2 | TRBD2 | 16 | TRBV18 | TGTGCCAGCTCCCCCCTTGGCGGGAGTGTGAACGGGGAGCTGTTTTTT | CASSPLGGSVNGELFF
- | TRBJ2-1 | - | 15 | TRBV24-1 | TGTGCCACCAGTGATCCAGATAGCTCCTACAATGAGCAGTTCTTC | CATSDPDSSYNEQFF
few | TRBJ1-5 | - | 15 | TRBV4-1 | TGCGCCAGCAGCCAAGAAGGCAGGCCCGAGCAGCCCCAGCATTTT | CASSQEGRPEQPQHF
- | TRBJ2-3 | - | 13 | TRBV9 | TGTGCCAGCAGCGTGGACAGTTACCTCACGCAGTATTTT | CASSVDSYLTQYF
few | TRBJ1-3 | - | 14 | TRBV7-8 | TGTGCCAGCAGCTTAGCACGCTCTGGAAACACCATATATTTT | CASSLARSGNTIYF
few | TRBJ2-7 | TRBD2 | 14 | TRBV29-1 | TGCAGCGTTGAACTAGCGGGATTCTCCTACGAGCAGTACTTC | CSVELAGFSYEQYF
many | TRBJ2-1 | - | 11 | TRBV29-1 | TGCAGCGTTGGACAGATCAATGAGCAGTTCTTC | CSVGQINEQFF
- | TRBJ2-1 | - | 15 | TRBV5-1 | TGCGCCAGCAGCTCCCCGGGACTCTTCTACAATGAGCAGTTCTTC | CASSSPGLFYNEQFF
once | TRBJ1-4 | TRBD1 | 17 | TRBV4-1 | TGCGCCAGCAGCCAAGGACAGGGGGCGAGGGGGAATGAAAAACTGTTTTTT | CASSQGQGARGNEKLFF
few | TRBJ2-5 | TRBD1 | 14 | TRBV15 | TGTGCCACCAGCAAGGGACAGCCCGAAGAGACCCAGTACTTC | CATSKGQPEETQYF
- | TRBJ1-1 | - | 14 | TRBV5-1 | TGCGCCAGCAGCTTCTTGGAGGCGAACACTGAAGCTTTCTTC | CASSFLEANTEAFF
few | TRBJ2-4 | TRBD1 | 14 | TRBV15 | TGTGCCACCAGCAGAGATGGACAGGGGTTCATTCAGTACTTC | CATSRDGQGFIQYF
- | TRBJ2-1 | TRBD1 | 15 | TRBV7-8 | TGTGCCAGCAGCTTGGATACAGGGGGCTACAATGAGCAGTTCTTC | CASSLDTGGYNEQFF
few | TRBJ1-2 | - | 17 | TRBV9 | TGTGCCAGCAGCGTAGACCCCTCGACAGGTTTGGAGTATGGCTACACCTTC | CASSVDPSTGLEYGYTF
many | TRBJ2-7 | TRBD2 | 15 | TRBV28 | TGTGCCAGCAGTTCGCGGACTAGCGGCGGGTACGAGCAGTACTTC | CASSSRTSGGYEQYF
few | TRBJ1-1 | TRBD1 | 15 | TRBV27 | TGTGCCAGCAGTTTATTCCCCCCCCGGACAGGGCGGGCTTTCTTT | CASSLFPPRTGRAFF
few | TRBJ2-7 | TRBD1 | 15 | TRBV7-2 | TGTGCCAGCAGCCCACAGGGGGGACAGGGATACGAGCAGTACTTC | CASSPQGGQGYEQYF
- | TRBJ2-2 | - | 15 | TRBV7-9 | TGTGCCAGCAGCGCCCGGACAGCGGGGAGCGGGGAGCTGTTTTTT | CASSARTAGSGELFF
- | TRBJ1-6 | TRBD1 | 15 | TRBV7-9 | TGTGCCAGCAGGGCACGGGACAGCCTTTATTCACCCCTCCACTTT | CASRARDSLYSPLHF
few | TRBJ2-2 | TRBD1 | 13 | TRBV6-5 | TGTGCCATCTCAACAGGGACAGGCGGGGAGCTGTTTTTT | CAISTGTGGELFF
- | TRBJ2-3 | TRBD2 | 19 | TRBV20-1 | TGCAGTGCTCCGATTAGGGCGCTAGCGGGAAGATTGGGCACAGATACGCAGTATTTT | CSAPIRALAGRLGTDTQYF
- | TRBJ2-1 | - | 13 | TRBV20-1 | TGCAGTGCTAGCTCGGGACATATTAATGAGCAGTTCTTC | CSASSGHINEQFF
few | TRBJ2-5 | - | 16 | TRBV5-1 | TGCGCCAGCAGCTTACTAATAGCGGAGGGGGCCGAGACCCAGTACTTC | CASSLLIAEGAETQYF
- | TRBJ2-4 | - | 16 | TRBV12-3/TRBV12-4 | TGTGCCAGCAGTTCTCTTTCTTGGGGGGCCAAAAACATTCAGTACTTC | CASSSLSWGAKNIQYF
- | TRBJ1-6 | TRBD1 | 15 | TRBV27 | TGTGCCAGCAGCCGGACAGGGGACCCGCCTTCACCCCTCCACTTT | CASSRTGDPPSPLHF
- | TRBJ1-5 | TRBD1 | 14 | TRBV5-6 | TGTGCCAGCAGCAAAGGGACAGCTAATCAGCCCCAGCATTTT | CASSKGTANQPQHF
few | TRBJ1-5 | TRBD1 | 16 | TRBV27 | TGTGCCAGCAGTTTAGATCCAGGGGGGATCAATCAGCCCCAGCATTTT | CASSLDPGGINQPQHF
- | TRBJ2-1 | TRBD2 | 15 | TRBV7-2 | TGTGCCAGCAGCGTTAATAGCGGGAGTCAAAGAGAGCAGTTCTTC | CASSVNSGSQREQFF
- | TRBJ2-7 | TRBD2 | 18 | TRBV6-2/TRBV6-3 | TGTGCCAGCAGTAAGTCGACTAGCGGGAGGTTTGAAGCCTACGAGCAGTACTTC | CASSKSTSGRFEAYEQYF
- | TRBJ2-3 | - | 13 | TRBV9 | TGTGCCAGCAGCGTAGACTTGGCAGATACGCAGTATTTT | CASSVDLADTQYF
- | TRBJ2-3 | - | 13 | TRBV20-1 | TGCAGTGCTAGAGTTCCTAGCACAGATACGCAGTATTTT | CSARVPSTDTQYF
many | TRBJ2-1 | - | 13 | TRBV5-4 | TGTGCCAGCAGCTTGGCGGGGAGCATCGAGCAGTTCTTC | CASSLAGSIEQFF
few | TRBJ2-3 | - | 16 | TRBV7-2 | TGTGCCAGCAGCTTAATGTGGGGGTCTAGCACAGATACGCAGTATTTT | CASSLMWGSSTDTQYF
few | TRBJ2-5 | - | 14 | TRBV6-5 | TGTGCCAGCAGACAAACAGGGTTAGGTGAGACCCAGTACTTC | CASRQTGLGETQYF